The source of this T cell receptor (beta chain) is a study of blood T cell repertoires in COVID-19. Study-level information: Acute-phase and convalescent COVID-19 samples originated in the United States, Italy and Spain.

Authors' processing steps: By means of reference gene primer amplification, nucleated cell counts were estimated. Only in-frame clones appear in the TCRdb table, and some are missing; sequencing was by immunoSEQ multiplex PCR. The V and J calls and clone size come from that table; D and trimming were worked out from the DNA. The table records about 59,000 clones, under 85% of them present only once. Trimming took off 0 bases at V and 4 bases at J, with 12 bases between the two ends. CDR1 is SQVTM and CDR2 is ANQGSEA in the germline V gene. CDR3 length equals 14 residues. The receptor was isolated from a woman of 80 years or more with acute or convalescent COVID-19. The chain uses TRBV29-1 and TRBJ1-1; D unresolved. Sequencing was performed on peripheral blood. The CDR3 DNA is TGCAGCGTTGAAGATCCCCAGTCCCGCACTGAAGCTTTCTTT. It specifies CSVEDPQSRTEAFF.